Below, 32 T cell receptor beta chains from the same sample are listed, as sequenced in a study of beta chain features in type 1 diabetes. The investigators reverse transcribed all of the isolated RNA, so they sequenced expressed TCRB transcripts. Assay used: immunoSEQ multiplex PCR; TCRdb lists only in-frame clones, some missing. The table lists about 260,000 clones, roughly 22% of them singletons. Study-wide points: TCRB CDR3s were moderately but significantly shorter in Type 1 diabetes patients in all four CD4+ subsets.

These TCRs are of unknown antigen specificity. The sequenced material came from naive CD4+ T cells from blood. The receptors come from a woman aged 40 to 50 with type 1 diabetes.

This clone was seen a handful of times. The chain is built from TRBV28 and TRBJ2-7; TRBD2 agrees at 8 bases. Unmatched junction bases numbered 10, after V lost 8 bases and J lost 7 bases. CDR1 and CDR2 (germline): MDHEN, SYDVKM. The CDR3 has 13 residues. The CDR3 region has the DNA TGTGCCAGCCAGACGGGGGGGGCGCGGGAGCAGTACTTC. Protein product: CASQTGGAREQYF.

This sequence joins TRBV19 and TRBJ2-6; D not resolved. V was trimmed by 3 bases and J by 4 bases, leaving 16 bases between them. CDR1 is LNHDA, CDR2 SQIVND, per germline (reference sequence). The CDR3 spans 17 residues. The CDR3 protein is CASSIGQSTRGANVLTF. CDR3 DNA: TGTGCCAGTAGTATCGGTCAGTCAACCAGGGGGGCCAACGTCCTGACTTTC.

This sequence joins TRBV5-4 and TRBJ1-2, with D tentatively TRBD1 (5 bases). This CDR3 is built from 13 residues. The germline V and J ends were trimmed by 4 bases and 2 bases, with 9 bases remaining between them. CDR1 and CDR2 (germline): SGHNT, YYREEE (reference sequence). Here the CDR3 DNA reads TGTGCCAGCAGCGTGGCAGGGAACTATGGCTACACCTTC. This sequence encodes CASSVAGNYGYTF.

This clone turned up a few times. The chain recombines TRBV7-9 with TRBJ1-1; unclear D gene. The CDR3 spans 11 residues. Trimming took off 4 bases at V and 6 bases at J, with 6 bases between the two ends. The germline gives CDR1 SEHNR, CDR2 FQNEAQ (reference sequence). In nucleotides, the CDR3 is TGTGCCAGCAGCTCTCGAGCTGAAGCTTTCTTT. The encoded protein is CASSSRAEAFF.

The J gene is TRBJ2-2, the V gene TRBV7-3; 8 bases fit TRBD2. The length of the CDR3 is 16 residues. The V and J ends lost 5 bases and 1 base, in that order; junction bases with no gene match: 6. CDR1 is SGHTA, CDR2 FQGTGA, per germline. This CDR3 is CASSPGAGVNTGELFF. The CDR3 region has the DNA TGTGCCAGCAGCCCAGGAGCGGGGGTGAACACCGGGGAGCTGTTTTTT.

V usage is TRBV30 and J usage is TRBJ1-2; possible D gene TRBD1, 5 bases. Per the germline V gene, CDR1 is GTSNPN and CDR2 is SVGIG (reference sequence). The CDR3 consists of 12 residues. V shed 0 bases and J shed 8 bases, with 10 bases lying between them. The CDR3 coding sequence is TGTGCCTGGAGTGTTCGACAGCCCGGCTACACCTTC. Translated: CAWSVRQPGYTF.

The gene calls are TRBV4-3 and TRBJ1-1; D ambiguous. Germline CDR1 and CDR2: LGHNA and YSLEER. CDR3 size: 14 residues. V was shortened by 5 bases and J by 5 bases, with 15 bases between the two germline ends. CDR3 protein: CASSSAFRGTEAFF. CDR3 sequence (DNA): TGCGCCAGCAGCTCCGCATTCCGAGGGACTGAAGCTTTCTTT.

This clone came up a few times. V is TRBV6-5 and J is TRBJ1-1, with D possibly being TRBD1 (5 bases). This CDR3 region has 14 residues. Trimming removed 0 bases at V and 4 bases at J, with 9 bases between. Germline CDR1 and CDR2: MNHEY and SVGAGI. The CDR3 loop reads CASSYSGGSTEAFF. For the CDR3, the DNA is TGTGCCAGCAGTTACTCCGGGGGAAGCACTGAAGCTTTCTTT.

The rearrangement joins TRBV29-1 to TRBJ1-3, with D unclear. The CDR3 consists of 12 residues. CDR1 and CDR2 from the germline V gene are SQVTM and ANQGSEA. Deletions cut 4 bases from V and 0 bases from J, with 4 bases between. The CDR3 here is CSVGSSGNTIYF. The CDR3 coding sequence is TGCAGCGTTGGTAGCTCTGGAAACACCATATATTTT.

The chain uses TRBV28 and TRBJ2-7; the D gene is possibly TRBD2 (5 bases). CDR1 and CDR2 (germline): MDHEN, SYDVKM. The germline V and J ends were trimmed by 8 bases and 4 bases, with 18 bases remaining between them. The CDR3 is 14 residues long. CDR3 DNA: TGTGCCAGCGAGGGCACCCACTCGCTTTACGAGCAGTACTTC. Translating it yields CASEGTHSLYEQYF.

This clone was recorded a few times. The chain is built from TRBV19 and TRBJ2-2, with 7 bases lining up with TRBD1. With V trimmed by 6 bases and J by 0 bases, 4 bases remained unmatched. The CDR3 totals 15 residues. Germline V gene sequence: CDR1 LNHDA, CDR2 SQIVND (reference sequence). The CDR3, as DNA: TGTGCCAGTAGCCGACAGGGAGCGAACACCGGGGAGCTGTTTTTT. This gives the protein CASSRQGANTGELFF.

The chain carries TRBV28 and TRBJ2-5, with 9 bases identical to TRBD1. CDR3 size: 15 residues. Germline V gene data show CDR1 as MDHEN and CDR2 as SYDVKM. With V trimmed by 5 bases and J by 5 bases, 9 bases remained unmatched. The CDR3 protein is CASSPDRGRRETQYF. The CDR3 DNA sequence: TGTGCCAGCAGTCCCGACAGGGGGAGGAGGGAGACCCAGTACTTC.

The V and J genes are TRBV6-5 and TRBJ1-5, with D uncertain. Trimming cost V 8 bases and J 7 bases, with 12 bases left between them. This CDR3 contains 12 residues. Germline assignment: CDR1 MNHEY and CDR2 SVGAGI. The CDR3, as DNA: TGTGCCAGCTCCCCCCCCGGGCAGCCCCAGCATTTT. Its protein product is CASSPPGQPQHF.

This sequence joins TRBV5-4 and TRBJ2-3, with 13 positions matching TRBD2. J lost 6 bases, V lost 5 bases, and 6 bases had no gene match. Germline V gene lookup returns CDR1 SGHNT and CDR2 YYREEE (reference sequence). The CDR3 is made up of 15 amino acids. The CDR3 here is CASRRTSGSWDTQYF. The CDR3 DNA follows: TGTGCCAGCAGGCGGACTAGCGGGAGCTGGGATACGCAGTATTTT.

V gene TRBV29-1 combines with J gene TRBJ2-7; maybe TRBD1 (5 bases). V was pared by 3 bases and J by 0 bases, with 12 bases between. CDR1 is SQVTM, CDR2 ANQGSEA, per germline. This CDR3 has 14 residues. CDR3 sequence reads: CSVETQGSSYEQYF. In DNA form, the CDR3 reads TGCAGCGTTGAGACCCAGGGAAGCTCCTACGAGCAGTACTTC.

V usage is TRBV7-8 and J usage is TRBJ2-1; 9 bases agree with TRBD1. The CDR3 consists of 16 residues. Germline V gene data show CDR1 as SGHVS and CDR2 as FQNEAQ. Losses at the gene ends were 3 bases for V and 6 bases for J; bases not matched to a gene: 9. CDR3 in DNA: TGTGCCAGCAGCTTGTACAGGGGGCCCCAGGCCAATGAGCAGTTCTTC. Amino acid sequence: CASSLYRGPQANEQFF.

The chain joins TRBV7-2 to TRBJ1-4; 7 positions match TRBD1. Germline assignment: CDR1 SGHTA and CDR2 FQGNSA. J gave up 5 bases and V 5 bases, and 5 bases lay outside the gene matches. There are 14 residues in the CDR3. CDR3 coding DNA: TGTGCCAGCAGCCGGGGACAGTGGAATGAAAAACTGTTTTTT. Translating gives CASSRGQWNEKLFF.

This clone was observed a handful of times. The chain uses TRBV4-3 and TRBJ2-3, with TRBD2 matching 12 bases. Germline loops: CDR1 LGHNA, CDR2 YSLEER. The junction had 11 bases not matched to a gene; V was cut back by 3 bases and J by 1 base. This CDR3 is 19 amino acids long. CDR3 DNA sequence: TGCGCCAGCAGCCACTCCGGGACTAGCGGGCCCACGGGCACAGATACGCAGTATTTT. This sequence encodes CASSHSGTSGPTGTDTQYF.

The chain recombines TRBV5-1 with TRBJ2-5; D possibly corresponds to TRBD2 (6 bases). The CDR3 spans 14 residues. Per the germline V gene, CDR1 is SGHRS and CDR2 is YFSETQ. Deletions cut 4 bases from V and 5 bases from J, with 15 bases between. DNA for the CDR3: TGCGCCAGCAGCCTACGGGACTCCGGGGAGACCCAGTACTTC. This sequence encodes CASSLRDSGETQYF.

The V gene is TRBV25-1, the J gene TRBJ2-7, with 7 bases identical to TRBD2. Germline CDR1 is MGHDK and CDR2 is SYGVNS. J lost 0 bases, V lost 1 base, and 9 bases had no gene match. This CDR3 spans 17 amino acids. In DNA form, the CDR3 reads TGTGCCAGCAGTGAATCTGGGAGGGGCCCTAGCTCCTACGAGCAGTACTTC. Encoded protein: CASSESGRGPSSYEQYF.

The chain couples TRBV15 to TRBJ1-5; TRBD1 is a possible D gene (5 bases). Germline V lookup: CDR1 LNHNV, CDR2 YYDKDF (reference sequence). CDR3 length: 14 amino acids. Trimming took 6 bases from V and 3 from J, leaving 12 bases between them. The CDR3 spells CATRGGGFNQPQHF. CDR3 nucleotide sequence: TGTGCCACCAGGGGTGGGGGGTTCAATCAGCCCCAGCATTTT.

This clone has only a few counts. CDR3 nucleotides: TGTGCCAGCAGCTTACGACAGGGCCCTGAAGCTTTCTTT. It is translated as CASSLRQGPEAFF. The V call is TRBV13, the J call TRBJ1-1, with 7 bases fitting TRBD1. The CDR3 has 13 amino acids. After removal of 2 bases from V and 6 bases from J, the junction contained 3 bases not matched to a gene. The germline V gene encodes CDR1 PRHDT and CDR2 FYEKMQ (reference sequence).

The genes are TRBV6-5 and TRBJ2-1; a possible D gene is TRBD2 (6 bases). The CDR3 covers 12 residues. V was shortened by 2 bases and J by 7 bases, with 6 bases between the two germline ends. CDR1 is MNHEY and CDR2 is SVGAGI in the germline V gene. This CDR3 is CASSYAGNEQFF. For the CDR3, the DNA is TGTGCCAGCAGTTACGCGGGGAATGAGCAGTTCTTC.

This chain joins TRBV27 and TRBJ1-5; a weak D match, TRBD1 (5 bases). The CDR3 has 14 residues. V was trimmed by 3 bases and J by 4 bases, leaving 10 bases between them. Germline CDR1 reads MNHEY; CDR2 reads SMNVEV (reference sequence). This CDR3 reads CASSLGGENQPQHF. The DNA for the CDR3 is TGTGCCAGCAGTTTGGGAGGGGAGAATCAGCCCCAGCATTTT.

The rearrangement links TRBV29-1 to TRBJ1-2, with 9 bases aligning to TRBD1. The V gene's germline CDR1 is SQVTM and CDR2 ANQGSEA. This CDR3 has 15 amino acids. V gave up 4 bases and J gave up 3 bases; unmatched junction bases: 9. CDR3 amino acids: CSVGSMGQGHYGYTF. The CDR3 DNA follows: TGCAGCGTTGGTAGTATGGGACAGGGACACTATGGCTACACCTTC.

This clone was counted between two and nine times. The V call is TRBV7-9, the J call TRBJ1-2; D not resolved. Trimming pared 1 base from V and 3 bases from J, leaving 9 bases between. CDR1 is SEHNR, CDR2 FQNEAQ, per germline (reference sequence). The CDR3 totals 14 residues. The chain's CDR3 is CASSLGQAYYGYTF. CDR3 in DNA: TGTGCCAGCAGCTTAGGGCAGGCCTACTATGGCTACACCTTC.

V and J are TRBV28 and TRBJ1-5; D is possibly TRBD1 (6 bases). Trimming left V 6 bases short and J 7 bases short, with 13 bases between. The CDR3 runs 13 residues. The germline V gene has CDR1 MDHEN and CDR2 SYDVKM. As DNA, the CDR3 is TGTGCCAGCAGGACGCCGGGGGGCCAGCCCCAGCATTTT. Protein sequence: CASRTPGGQPQHF.

This clone has only a few counts. The chain employs TRBV19 and TRBJ1-1, with a possible D match to TRBD1 (5 bases). The germline CDR1 and CDR2 sequences are LNHDA and SQIVND (reference sequence). This CDR3 is built from 15 residues. V lost 5 bases to trimming and J lost 0 bases, with 13 bases between them. Here the CDR3 DNA reads TGTGCCAGTAGTCCCTTCTCAGGGTTGAACACTGAAGCTTTCTTT. Protein sequence: CASSPFSGLNTEAFF.

This chain joins TRBV28 and TRBJ1-2; no definite D call. Germline values: CDR1 MDHEN, CDR2 SYDVKM. The V gene lost 6 bases and the J gene lost 2 bases, with 10 bases spanning the gap. This CDR3 is built from 13 residues. CDR3 protein: CASSPPENYGYTF. The CDR3, as DNA: TGTGCCAGCAGCCCACCGGAGAACTATGGCTACACCTTC.

The chain has TRBV9 and TRBJ1-4; 8 bases map to TRBD1. Germline lookup yields CDR1 SGDLS and CDR2 YYNGEE. The CDR3 runs to 13 residues. The ends lost 3 bases at V and 14 bases at J; junction bases unmatched: 9. CDR3 loop: CASSDDIRGQLFF. The DNA for the CDR3 is TGTGCCAGCAGCGACGACATCAGGGGGCAGCTGTTTTTT. Full variable domain (outside the CDR3, taken from reference TRBV9 and TRBJ1-4): DSGVTQTPKHLITATGQRVTLRCSPRSGDLSVYWYQQSLDQGLQFLIQYYNGEERAKGNILERFSAQQFPDLHSELNLSSLELGDSALYFCASSDDIRGQLFFGSGTQLSVL.

The gene calls are TRBV10-3 and TRBJ2-6, with a weak D call TRBD2 (6 bases). Deletions cut 3 bases from V and 3 bases from J, with 9 bases between. Looked up from germline, CDR1 is ENHRY and CDR2 is SYGVKD. The CDR3 contains 15 residues. The DNA of the CDR3 is TGTGCCATCAGTGATGGAGGGAATGGGGCCAACGTCCTGACTTTC. It yields the protein CAISDGGNGANVLTF.

This clone was counted between two and nine times. J is TRBJ1-1 and V is TRBV29-1; D call uncertain. The CDR3 length is 13 residues. Germline assignment: CDR1 SQVTM and CDR2 ANQGSEA. Trimming pared 4 bases from V and 1 base from J, leaving 10 bases between. CDR3: CSVGHSKNTEAFF. The CDR3 bases are TGCAGCGTTGGACACAGCAAGAACACTGAAGCTTTCTTT.